Below, 27 T cell receptor beta chains from the same sample are listed, as sequenced in a study of beta chain features in type 1 diabetes. Every bit of the isolated RNA underwent reverse transcription, so sequencing read expressed TCRB transcripts. The data were produced by immunoSEQ multiplex PCR, yet TCRdb's version contains in-frame clones alone and is incomplete. This table has around 290,000 clones, about 8% appearing once. The specimen was central memory CD4+ T cells from blood. The source is a young woman in good health.

This clone was seen only a few times. The chain joins TRBV29-1 to TRBJ2-7, with 9 bases that match TRBD2. Germline V CDR1 and CDR2: SQVTM, ANQGSEA. This CDR3 comprises 13 residues. The V and J ends lost 4 bases and 7 bases, in that order; junction bases with no gene match: 8. CDR3 loop: CSVATSGKMEQYF. CDR3 sequence (DNA): TGCAGCGTTGCGACTAGCGGTAAAATGGAGCAGTACTTC.

In its sample, this clone was seen a few times. The chain is built from TRBV4-3 and TRBJ1-2, with a tentative D call TRBD1 (5 bases). Trimming pared 5 bases from V and 7 bases from J, leaving 20 bases between. Germline V gene data show CDR1 as LGHNA and CDR2 as YSLEER. The CDR3 is 15 residues long. CDR3 sequence: CASSSPGTVKAGYTF. CDR3 coding DNA: TGCGCCAGCAGCTCGCCCGGGACGGTAAAAGCTGGCTACACCTTC.

The chain links TRBV4-3 to TRBJ1-2; tentatively, D is TRBD1 (5 bases). The V and J ends lost 2 bases and 5 bases respectively, with 15 bases between them. From germline, CDR1 is LGHNA and CDR2 YSLEER. The CDR3 is made up of 15 amino acids. The CDR3 sequence is CASSQKVAGRYGYTF. In nucleotides, the CDR3 is TGCGCCAGCAGCCAAAAAGTCGCAGGGAGATATGGCTACACCTTC.

The rearrangement uses TRBV7-2 and TRBJ2-3; 7 nucleotides agree with TRBD1. V was pared by 2 bases and J by 11 bases, with 4 bases of the junction left unmatched. CDR1 SGHTA and CDR2 FQGNSA come from the germline V gene. The CDR3 consists of 12 residues. The CDR3 coding sequence is TGTGCCAGCAGCTTACAGGGGGAGAAGCAGTATTTT. Translation gives CASSLQGEKQYF. The full variable domain, its missing parts supplied by reference TRBV7-2 and TRBJ2-3, is GAGVSQSPSNKVTEKGKDVELRCDPISGHTALYWYRQSLGQGLEFLIYFQGNSAPDKSGLPSDRFSAERTGGSVSTLTIQRTQQEDSAVYLCASSLQGEKQYFGPGTRLTVL.

CDR3 in DNA: TGTGCCAGCAGACCCCTTGAGGGGAGAACCTACAATGAGCAGTTCTTC. Residues: CASRPLEGRTYNEQFF. V and J are TRBV11-3 and TRBJ2-1; D is tentatively TRBD1 or TRBD2 (5 bases each). Germline V lookup: CDR1 SGHNT, CDR2 YENEEA. CDR3 size: 16 residues. Deletions cut 6 bases from V and 2 bases from J, with 17 bases between.

This clone was recorded a few times. The CDR3 DNA is TGTGCCAGTAGTACCACCTCCAGACTATCCACAGATACGCAGTATTTT. This sequence encodes CASSTTSRLSTDTQYF. V usage is TRBV19 and J usage is TRBJ2-3, with a weak D call TRBD2 (5 bases). The CDR3 sequence is 16 residues long. CDR1 and CDR2 (germline): LNHDA, SQIVND (reference sequence). The germline V and J ends were trimmed by 4 bases and 2 bases, with 16 bases remaining between them.

This clone turned up a few times. The chain has TRBV6-6 and TRBJ2-4, with D possibly matching TRBD1 (6 bases). This CDR3 has 14 amino acids. Looked up from germline, CDR1 is MNHNY and CDR2 is SVGAGI (reference sequence). V was trimmed by 0 bases and J by 6 bases, leaving 9 bases between them. CDR3 sequence: CASSYSRTANIQYF. Written as DNA, the CDR3 is TGTGCCAGCAGTTACTCGAGGACAGCAAACATTCAGTACTTC.

The V and J genes are TRBV5-1 and TRBJ2-1; 9 bases align to TRBD1. V dropped 4 bases and J dropped 0; count of bases not matched to a gene: 8. CDR3 length: 17 amino acids. Germline V CDR1 and CDR2: SGHRS, YFSETQ. CDR3 protein: CASSLRTGVASYNEQFF. CDR3 coding DNA: TGCGCCAGCAGCCTGAGGACAGGGGTCGCCTCCTACAATGAGCAGTTCTTC.

This clone was counted between two and nine times. The V call is TRBV6-6, the J call TRBJ2-1; D unclear. The CDR3 has 12 amino acids. The ends were cut back, 6 bases at V and 7 bases at J, with 10 bases in the middle. Germline V lookup: CDR1 MNHNY, CDR2 SVGAGI (reference sequence). CDR3 in DNA: TGTGCCAGCAGCCCTGGTAGGAATGAGCAGTTCTTC. This gives the protein CASSPGRNEQFF.

The V and J genes are TRBV21-1 and TRBJ2-7; the D segment call TRBD1 is taken from the table without a DNA check. TRBV21-1 is deemed a pseudogene. CDR3 length: 18 residues. The CDR3 DNA reads as TGTGCCAGCAGCAAATGCCTTGTGGGACAGGGCCTGGGCTACGAGCAGTACGTC. It is translated as CASSKCLVGQGLGYEQYV.

There are a few counts of this clone. The rearrangement joins TRBV11-2 to TRBJ2-1; 8 bases are shared with TRBD2. CDR1 and CDR2 (germline): SGHAT, FQNNGV. The CDR3 length is 16 residues. Trimming at V came to 6 bases and at J to 0 bases, leaving 7 bases not matched to a gene. CDR3 DNA sequence: TGTGCCAGCAGTCTCCTAGCGGGCGTCTCCTACAATGAGCAGTTCTTC. It codes for CASSLLAGVSYNEQFF. Full variable domain (remainder filled in from reference TRBV11-2 and TRBJ2-1): EAGVAQSPRYKIIEKRQSVAFWCNPISGHATLYWYQQILGQGPKLLIQFQNNGVVDDSQLPKDRFSAERLKGVDSTLKIQPAKLEDSAVYLCASSLLAGVSYNEQFFGPGTRLTVL.

This clone was counted only a few times. This chain joins TRBV7-2 and TRBJ2-5, with 9 bases lining up with TRBD2. This CDR3 region has 15 residues. Germline V CDR1 and CDR2: SGHTA, FQGNSA. Trimming at V came to 3 bases and at J to 1 base, leaving 3 bases not matched to a gene. The CDR3 DNA sequence: TGTGCCAGCAGCTTTAGCGGGAGCCCCCAAGAGACCCAGTACTTC. Translating it yields CASSFSGSPQETQYF.

Only a few counts were recorded for this clone. This chain connects TRBV19 to TRBJ1-5, with 7 bases lining up with TRBD1. After removal of 2 bases from V and 3 bases from J, the junction contained 10 bases not matched to a gene. CDR3 length: 17 residues. Germline V CDR1 and CDR2: LNHDA, SQIVND (reference sequence). The CDR3 DNA reads as TGTGCCAGTAGTATAAGACAGGGAGGGGTCCCCAATCAGCCCCAGCATTTT. This encodes CASSIRQGGVPNQPQHF.

The chain employs TRBV5-4 and TRBJ2-6; D gene uncertain. This CDR3 spans 16 amino acids. Looked up from germline, CDR1 is SGHNT and CDR2 is YYREEE (reference sequence). Deletions cut 4 bases from V and 0 bases from J, with 11 bases between. CDR3: CASSPSRSSGANVLTF. CDR3 nucleotides: TGTGCCAGCAGCCCCAGCCGGTCCTCTGGGGCCAACGTCCTGACTTTC.

In its sample, this clone was seen a few times. J is TRBJ1-1 and V is TRBV18; possibly TRBD1 for D (6 bases). The V and J ends lost 5 bases and 12 bases respectively, with 16 bases between them. The length of the CDR3 is 12 residues. CDR1 KGHSH and CDR2 LQKENI come from the germline V gene. The CDR3 is CASSSLQGITFF. DNA of the CDR3: TGTGCCAGCTCATCGTTACAGGGCATTACTTTCTTT.

The chain has TRBV5-4 and TRBJ2-1, with 8 bases aligning to TRBD1. The CDR3 spans 16 residues. J gave up 6 bases and V 4 bases, and 12 bases lay outside the gene matches. Germline V gene lookup returns CDR1 SGHNT and CDR2 YYREEE (reference sequence). Here the CDR3 DNA reads TGTGCCAGCAGCGGGGCAGGGGGCGAAATTGGCAATGAGCAGTTCTTC. This codes for CASSGAGGEIGNEQFF.

This clone was seen more than once but under ten times. V is TRBV10-3 and J is TRBJ1-5; no reliable D call. There are 15 residues in the CDR3. The germline CDR1 and CDR2 sequences are ENHRY and SYGVKD. Trimming took 10 bases from V and 5 from J, leaving 21 bases between them. CDR3: CASRIGGNLYQPQHF. The DNA of the CDR3 is TGTGCCAGTCGAATCGGAGGGAATTTGTATCAGCCCCAGCATTTT.

This clone occurred a few times. J is TRBJ2-3 and V is TRBV5-1, with D uncertain. Germline V CDR1 and CDR2: SGHRS, YFSETQ. Trimming removed 4 bases at V and 3 bases at J, with 3 bases between. The CDR3 consists of 11 residues. The CDR3 DNA follows: TGCGCCAGCAGCCAGACAGATACGCAGTATTTT. Translation: CASSQTDTQYF.

This clone showed up just a few times. The chain recombines TRBV7-2 with TRBJ2-1; TRBD2 matches at 10 bases. This CDR3 spans 14 amino acids. Trimming removed 4 bases from V and 7 bases from J; junction bases left unmatched: 4. Germline CDR1 reads SGHTA; CDR2 reads FQGNSA. The CDR3 reads CASSSLAGVNEQFF. In DNA form, the CDR3 reads TGTGCCAGCAGCTCCCTAGCGGGGGTAAATGAGCAGTTCTTC.

This clone was seen a few times. This sequence joins TRBV10-3 and TRBJ2-7; 7 bases are a match to TRBD1. The CDR3 extends over 13 amino acids. Germline lookup yields CDR1 ENHRY and CDR2 SYGVKD. Germline trimming cut 6 bases from V and 4 bases from J; bases unmatched to any gene: 6. Written as DNA, the CDR3 is TGTGCCATCAGCCCGGGACAGCGGTACGAGCAGTACGTC. Its protein is CAISPGQRYEQYV.

This clone was seen a few times. The chain uses TRBV5-1 and TRBJ2-1; D remains unclear. Germline V gives CDR1 SGHRS, CDR2 YFSETQ. The CDR3 contains 11 residues. The ends were cut back, 4 bases at V and 4 bases at J, with 3 bases in the middle. The CDR3 bases are TGCGCCAGCAGCGAGTACAATGAGCAGTTCTTC. Its protein is CASSEYNEQFF.

This CDR3 is CASSPESNYGYTF. Here the CDR3 DNA reads TGTGCCAGCTCACCCGAGTCTAACTATGGCTACACCTTC. The chain links TRBV18 to TRBJ1-2; no definite D call. Germline V gene data show CDR1 as KGHSH and CDR2 as LQKENI. This CDR3 region has 13 residues. V lost 3 bases to trimming and J lost 0 bases, with 5 bases between them.

The chain carries TRBV2 and TRBJ2-4, with D possibly matching TRBD1 (6 bases). This CDR3 comprises 13 residues. V was shortened by 4 bases and J by 15 bases, with 19 bases between the two germline ends. CDR1 SNHLY and CDR2 FYNNEI come from the germline V gene. This CDR3 is CASSGEPDSRRYF. The CDR3 bases are TGTGCCAGCAGTGGGGAGCCGGACAGTAGAAGGTACTTC.

V usage is TRBV7-2 and J usage is TRBJ2-5; D remains unclear. The CDR3 totals 14 residues. Trimming cost V 3 bases and J 3 bases, with 11 bases left between them. Germline lookup yields CDR1 SGHTA and CDR2 FQGNSA. CDR3 region: CASSFGRTKETQYF. The CDR3 DNA follows: TGTGCCAGCAGCTTCGGACGGACCAAAGAGACCCAGTACTTC.

This clone appeared a few times. The chain employs TRBV18 and TRBJ2-1; D might be TRBD1 (7 bases). In germline, CDR1 is KGHSH, CDR2 LQKENI. Trimming cost V 6 bases and J 3 bases, with 15 bases left between them. This CDR3 spans 15 amino acids. The CDR3 nucleotides are TGTGCCAGCTCCAGGGGGGCTACAGGCTACAATGAGCAGTTCTTC. It translates to CASSRGATGYNEQFF.

The J gene is TRBJ2-3, the V gene TRBV2; D not certain. This CDR3 spans 11 amino acids. The V gene's germline CDR1 is SNHLY and CDR2 FYNNEI. V lost 6 bases, J lost 5 bases, and 6 bases lay in between. The CDR3 coding sequence is TGTGCCAGCAGAGAGATAGATACGCAGTATTTT. Amino acid sequence: CASREIDTQYF.

This clone appeared a few times. A junction end diverges from the germline sequence, so it may reflect a read error. The chain links TRBV7-2 to TRBJ1-4; D uncertain. The CDR3 sequence is 12 residues long. Germline CDR1 reads SGHTA; CDR2 reads FQGNSA. Written as DNA, the CDR3 is TGTGCCAGCAGCTTACCGGAAGGGAAGCTCCTCTTT. Translating it yields CASSLPEGKLLF.